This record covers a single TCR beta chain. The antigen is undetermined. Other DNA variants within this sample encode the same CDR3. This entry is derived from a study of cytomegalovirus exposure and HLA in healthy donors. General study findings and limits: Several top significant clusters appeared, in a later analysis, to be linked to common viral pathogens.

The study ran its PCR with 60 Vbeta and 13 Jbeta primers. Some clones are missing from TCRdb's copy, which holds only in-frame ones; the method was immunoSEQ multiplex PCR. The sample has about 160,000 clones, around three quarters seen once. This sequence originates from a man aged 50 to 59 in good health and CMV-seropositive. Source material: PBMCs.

The chain's CDR3 is CASRGAGGAYGYTF. CDR3 in DNA: TGTGCCAGCAGGGGGGCCGGGGGGGCCTATGGCTACACCTTC. The J gene is TRBJ1-2, the V gene TRBV27, with D perhaps matching TRBD1 (6 bases). Trimming shortened V by 6 bases and J by 4 bases, and 15 bases separated the two germline ends. This CDR3 has 14 amino acids. CDR1 is MNHEY and CDR2 is SMNVEV in the germline V gene (reference sequence).